One sample yielded the 21 T cell receptor beta chains listed below, sequenced in a study of breast tumors, draining lymph nodes, adjacent tissues. One entry per CDR3 protein, called by TCRdb with MiXCR from the multiplex PCR reads. The repertoire has 75,000 to 100,000 distinct CDR3 sequences, approximately 19% of them found once; the top ten carry approximately 2.5%. Axillary draining lymph nodes of breast cancer patients supplied the node samples. Sequencing was performed on axillary lymph node tissue. The receptors come from a female donor with breast cancer. Some clones in this sample may be carry-over from other donors' samples.

In regard to this clonotype: One base away lies a much larger clone, so this may be a sequencing read error. V usage is TRBV7-2 and J usage is TRBJ2-5; D is perhaps TRBD2 (5 bases). The CDR3 is 16 amino acids. The germline V gene encodes CDR1 SGHTA and CDR2 FQGNSA. V dropped 1 base and J dropped 7 bases, with 19 bases sitting between them. CDR3 coding DNA: TGTGCCAGCAGCTTAGTAGGGATTTCTGGGAGAGGGACCCAGTACTTC. Protein: CASSLVGISGRGTQYF.

This clonotype was observed a few times. The J gene is TRBJ2-2, the V gene TRBV18; unclear D gene. The CDR3 totals 14 residues. Trimming shortened V by 4 bases and J by 0 bases, and 6 bases separated the two germline ends. In germline, CDR1 is KGHSH, CDR2 LQKENI. This CDR3 reads CASSLASNTGELFF. The CDR3 coding sequence is TGTGCCAGCTCACTGGCGTCGAACACCGGGGAGCTGTTTTTT.

This clonotype was counted a single time. A clone one base away is much larger, so this may be a read error. V and J are TRBV5-1 and TRBJ2-2, with D possibly matching TRBD1 (5 bases). Trimming removed 0 bases at V and 1 base at J, with 7 bases between. CDR1 and CDR2 (germline): SGHRS, YFSETQ. The CDR3 length is 15 residues. Written as DNA, the CDR3 is TGCGCCAGCAGCTTGGCCAGGGTGAACACCGGGGAGCTGTTTTTT. Residues: CASSLARVNTGELFF.

This clonotype appeared a few times. This chain connects TRBV27 to TRBJ2-6; TRBD1 matches 7 bases. From germline, CDR1 is MNHEY and CDR2 SMNVEV (reference sequence). CDR3 size: 17 residues. Losses at the gene ends were 3 bases for V and 0 bases for J; bases not matched to a gene: 5. The CDR3 DNA sequence: TGTGCCAGCAGTTTGGGACAGCCGAGCTCTGGGGCCAACGTCCTGACTTTC. Translated: CASSLGQPSSGANVLTF.

This clonotype showed up many times. The genes are TRBV6-1 and TRBJ1-3; D remains unclear. V shed 1 base and J shed 0 bases, with 7 bases lying between them. CDR1 is MNHNS and CDR2 is SASEGT in the germline V gene. This CDR3 contains 15 residues. The DNA of the CDR3 is TGTGCCAGCAGTGAAGGCCAAATCTCTGGAAACACCATATATTTT. It translates to CASSEGQISGNTIYF.

Many counts were recorded for this clonotype. The chain has TRBV11-2 and TRBJ2-3, with D unresolved. CDR3 size: 15 residues. V shed 1 base and J shed 0 bases, with 8 bases lying between them. CDR1 is SGHAT and CDR2 is FQNNGV in the germline V gene. DNA of the CDR3: TGTGCCAGCAGCTTAGTATTGATCAGCACAGATACGCAGTATTTT. This gives the protein CASSLVLISTDTQYF.

This clonotype is a singleton in its sample. The chain couples TRBV7-2 to TRBJ2-5, with TRBD1 as a possible D gene (6 bases). The length of the CDR3 is 13 residues. Trimming took off 5 bases at V and 5 bases at J, with 12 bases between the two ends. The germline V gene has CDR1 SGHTA and CDR2 FQGNSA. The CDR3 reads CASSLQQGETQYF. In DNA, the CDR3 is TGTGCCAGCAGCCTACAGCAGGGGGAGACCCAGTACTTC. Full variable domain (rest looked up from reference TRBV7-2 and TRBJ2-5): GAGVSQSPSNKVTEKGKDVELRCDPISGHTALYWYRQSLGQGLEFLIYFQGNSAPDKSGLPSDRFSAERTGGSVSTLTIQRTQQEDSAVYLCASSLQQGETQYFGPGTRLLVL.

This clonotype was seen many times. The chain has TRBV20-1 and TRBJ2-7, with D perhaps matching TRBD2 (5 bases). The CDR3 spans 13 residues. From germline, CDR1 is DFQATT and CDR2 SNEGSKA (reference sequence). The germline V and J ends were trimmed by 4 bases and 1 base, with 11 bases remaining between them. CDR3 region: CSANQRSSYEQYF. CDR3 nucleotide sequence: TGCAGTGCTAACCAGCGGTCGTCCTACGAGCAGTACTTC.

This clonotype was counted many times. The chain has TRBV28 and TRBJ2-7, with TRBD2 matching 7 bases. Germline assignment: CDR1 MDHEN and CDR2 SYDVKM. This CDR3 has 15 amino acids. V lost 4 bases and J lost 3; bases outside the gene matches: 9. CDR3 sequence: CASSSAGLSGYEQYF. Here the CDR3 DNA reads TGTGCCAGCAGTTCAGCGGGACTCTCGGGCTACGAGCAGTACTTC.

This clonotype has only a few counts. This may stem from a read error, because a much larger clone lies one nucleotide away. CDR3 DNA sequence: TGTGCCAGCAGTCCATGGGGTAATGAGCAGTTCTTC. Amino acids: CASSPWGNEQFF. The V call is TRBV12-3 or TRBV12-4, the J call TRBJ2-1; D gene ambiguous. The V end lost 5 bases, the J end lost 7 bases, and 9 bases lay between the germline ends. CDR3 length equals 12 residues.

The table lists this clonotype with many counts. The chain joins TRBV20-1 to TRBJ1-2, with D tentatively TRBD1 (5 bases). The CDR3 spans 14 residues. CDR1 and CDR2 (germline): DFQATT, SNEGSKA (reference sequence). V lost 5 bases and J lost 2, with 15 bases in between. The CDR3 loop reads CSAPQVGRNYGYTF. In nucleotides, the CDR3 is TGCAGTGCTCCCCAGGTGGGGCGCAACTATGGCTACACCTTC.

This clonotype was seen repeatedly, ten times or more. V is TRBV6-1 and J is TRBJ2-1, with D possibly called TRBD1 or TRBD2 (5 bases each). The germline gives CDR1 MNHNS, CDR2 SASEGT. V was cut by 6 bases and J by 0 bases, with 12 bases left in between. The CDR3 runs 15 residues. The CDR3 sequence: CASSRDPSSYNEQFF. DNA for the CDR3: TGTGCCAGCAGCAGGGACCCGAGCTCCTACAATGAGCAGTTCTTC.

The sample holds a few counts of this clonotype. V and J are TRBV27 and TRBJ2-7; 7 nucleotides match TRBD1. Germline CDR1 and CDR2: MNHEY and SMNVEV (reference sequence). The CDR3 loop spans 16 amino acids. Trimming took 4 bases from V and 4 from J; bases not matched to a gene: 13. CDR3 DNA sequence: TGTGCCAGCAGTTCCCCGGGACAGAGGACCCGTTACGAGCAGTACTTC. Encoded protein: CASSSPGQRTRYEQYF.

Concerning this clonotype itself: This could be a read error, since a much larger clone is one nucleotide away. CDR3 DNA: TGCAGTGCTAGAGTAGGCGAGACCTACGAGCAGTACTTC. As protein: CSARVGETYEQYF. This chain links TRBV20-1 with TRBJ2-7; D is ambiguous. From germline, CDR1 is DFQATT and CDR2 SNEGSKA (reference sequence). Trimming took off 1 base at V and 2 bases at J, with 9 bases between the two ends. This CDR3 region has 13 residues.

As regards this clonotype: A much larger clone differs from this one at a single base, so this may be a read error. V usage is TRBV12-5 and J usage is TRBJ2-3, with D tentatively TRBD1 (6 bases). CDR1 is LGHNT, CDR2 FRNRAP, per germline. The CDR3 has 14 residues. The CDR3 bases are TGTGCCTATGGGGGCCAATGGGGCACAGGTACGCAGTATTTT. Protein: CAYGGQWGTGTQYF.

This clonotype was detected a few times. A much larger clone sits a single nucleotide away, making a read error possible. The chain employs TRBV29-1 and TRBJ1-2; D not resolved. The CDR3 covers 9 residues. Germline V gene data show CDR1 as SQVTM and CDR2 as ANQGSEA. Trimming took off 4 bases at V and 7 bases at J, with 4 bases between the two ends. The CDR3 reads CSVGRGYTF. The CDR3 nucleotides read TGCAGCGTTGGTCGTGGCTACACCTTC.

This clonotype was seen at least ten times. The gene calls are TRBV28 and TRBJ2-7, with D possibly TRBD2 on 5 matching bases. In germline, CDR1 is MDHEN, CDR2 SYDVKM. The CDR3 length is 13 residues. Trimming shortened V by 7 bases and J by 2 bases, and 12 bases separated the two germline ends. CDR3 sequence reads: CASTVRATYEQYF. Here the CDR3 DNA reads TGTGCCAGCACTGTGAGGGCGACCTACGAGCAGTACTTC.

The chain recombines TRBV7-3 with TRBJ2-1, with 9 bases aligning to TRBD2. The junction had 5 bases not matched to a gene; V was cut back by 5 bases and J by 0 bases. Germline V gene lookup returns CDR1 SGHTA and CDR2 FQGTGA. This CDR3 has 16 residues. The CDR3: CASSKLAGYSYNEQFF. CDR3 sequence (DNA): TGTGCCAGCAGCAAACTAGCGGGCTACTCCTACAATGAGCAGTTCTTC.

Ten or more counts support this clonotype. The CDR3 is CASSFPGGVGTQYF. The CDR3 region has the DNA TGTGCCAGCAGCTTTCCGGGAGGGGTAGGGACCCAGTACTTC. The gene calls are TRBV5-6 and TRBJ2-5; 8 nucleotides line up with TRBD2. Germline V gene data show CDR1 as SGHDT and CDR2 as YYEEEE. Trimming cost V 2 bases and J 7 bases; bases outside gene matches: 7. The length of the CDR3 is 14 residues. Filled out from reference TRBV5-6 and TRBJ2-5, the complete variable domain reads DAGVTQSPTHLIKTRGQQVTLRCSPKSGHDTVSWYQQALGQGPQFIFQYYEEEERQRGNFPDRFSGHQFPNYSSELNVNALLLGDSALYLCASSFPGGVGTQYFGPGTRLLVL.

This clonotype was seen only once. This rearrangement joins TRBV18 to TRBJ2-7; D unresolved. Looked up from germline, CDR1 is KGHSH and CDR2 is LQKENI. The CDR3 has 13 residues. With 4 bases removed from V and 0 bases from J, the gap between germline ends came to 7 bases. CDR3 sequence reads: CASSLDDSYEQYF. The CDR3 DNA sequence: TGTGCCAGCTCACTAGACGACTCCTACGAGCAGTACTTC. The full variable domain, in which reference TRBV18 and TRBJ2-7 provide the parts outside the CDR3, is NAGVMQNPRHLVRRRGQEARLRCSPMKGHSHVYWYRQLPEEGLKFMVYLQKENIIDESGMPKERFSAEFPKEGPSILRIQQVVRGDSAAYFCASSLDDSYEQYFGPGTRLTVT.

This clonotype was counted ten times or more. The V call is TRBV19, the J call TRBJ2-1; D is undetermined. The ends were cut back, 3 bases at V and 0 bases at J, with 9 bases in the middle. Germline loops: CDR1 LNHDA, CDR2 SQIVND (reference sequence). The CDR3 runs to 15 residues. The CDR3 reads CASSMTRSSYNEQFF. The DNA for the CDR3 is TGTGCCAGTAGTATGACGCGGAGCTCCTACAATGAGCAGTTCTTC.